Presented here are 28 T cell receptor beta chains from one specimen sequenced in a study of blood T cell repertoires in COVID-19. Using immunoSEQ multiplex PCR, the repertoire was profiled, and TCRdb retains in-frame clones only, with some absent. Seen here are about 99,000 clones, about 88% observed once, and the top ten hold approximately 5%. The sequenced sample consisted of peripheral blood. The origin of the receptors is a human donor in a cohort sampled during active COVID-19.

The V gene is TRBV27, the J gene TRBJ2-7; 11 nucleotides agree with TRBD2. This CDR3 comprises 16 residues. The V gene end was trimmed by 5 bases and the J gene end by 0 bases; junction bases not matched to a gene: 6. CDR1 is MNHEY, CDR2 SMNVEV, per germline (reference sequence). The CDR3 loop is CASSLGLADFSYEQYF. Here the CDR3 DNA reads TGTGCCAGCAGTCTGGGACTAGCGGATTTCTCCTACGAGCAGTACTTC.

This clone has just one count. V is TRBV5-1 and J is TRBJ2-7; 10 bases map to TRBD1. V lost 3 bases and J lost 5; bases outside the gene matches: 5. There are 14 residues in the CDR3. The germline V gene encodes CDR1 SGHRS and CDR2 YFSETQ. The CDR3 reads CASSSGTGVHEQYF. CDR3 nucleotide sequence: TGCGCCAGCAGCTCCGGGACAGGGGTCCACGAGCAGTACTTC.

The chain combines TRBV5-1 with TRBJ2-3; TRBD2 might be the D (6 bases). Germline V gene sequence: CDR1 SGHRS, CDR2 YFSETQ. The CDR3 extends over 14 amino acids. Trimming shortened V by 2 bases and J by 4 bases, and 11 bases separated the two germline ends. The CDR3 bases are TGCGCCAGCAGCTTATTGGGGGGAGCAGATACGCAGTATTTT. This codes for CASSLLGGADTQYF.

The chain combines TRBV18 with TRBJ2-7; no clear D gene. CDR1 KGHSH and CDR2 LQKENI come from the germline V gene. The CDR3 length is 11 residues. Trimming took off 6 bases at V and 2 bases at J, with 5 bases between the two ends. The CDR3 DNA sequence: TGTGCCAGCTCTTCTGCCTACGAGCAGTACTTC. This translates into CASSSAYEQYF.

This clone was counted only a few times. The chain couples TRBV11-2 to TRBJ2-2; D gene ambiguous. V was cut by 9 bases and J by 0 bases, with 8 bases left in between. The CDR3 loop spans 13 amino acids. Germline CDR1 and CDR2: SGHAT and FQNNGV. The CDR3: CASPTPNTGELFF. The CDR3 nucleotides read TGTGCCAGTCCGACACCGAACACCGGGGAGCTGTTTTTT.

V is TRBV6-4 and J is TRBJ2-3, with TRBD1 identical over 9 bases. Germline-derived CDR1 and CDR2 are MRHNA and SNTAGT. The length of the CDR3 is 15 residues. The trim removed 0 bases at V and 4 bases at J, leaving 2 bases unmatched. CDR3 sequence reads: CASSDSGTGSDTQYF. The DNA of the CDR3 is TGTGCCAGCAGTGACTCGGGGACAGGGTCAGATACGCAGTATTTT.

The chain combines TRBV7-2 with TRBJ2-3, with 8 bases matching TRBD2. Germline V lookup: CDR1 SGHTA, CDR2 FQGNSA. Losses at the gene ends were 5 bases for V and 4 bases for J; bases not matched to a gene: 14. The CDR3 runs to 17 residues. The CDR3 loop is CASSEQPGGVNSDTQYF. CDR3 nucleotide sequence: TGTGCCAGCAGCGAACAACCCGGGGGGGTGAACTCAGATACGCAGTATTTT.

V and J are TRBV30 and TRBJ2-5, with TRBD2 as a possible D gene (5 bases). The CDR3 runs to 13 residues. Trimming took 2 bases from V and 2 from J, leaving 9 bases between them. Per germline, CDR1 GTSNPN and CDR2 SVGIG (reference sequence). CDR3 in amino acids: CAWSRGKQETQYF. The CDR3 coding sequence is TGTGCCTGGAGTAGAGGGAAACAAGAGACCCAGTACTTC.

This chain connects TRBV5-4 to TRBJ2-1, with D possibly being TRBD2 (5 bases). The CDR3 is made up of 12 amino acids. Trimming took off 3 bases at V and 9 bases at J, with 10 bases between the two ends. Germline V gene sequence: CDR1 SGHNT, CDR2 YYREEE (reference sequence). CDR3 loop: CASSSPAGEQFF. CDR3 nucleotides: TGTGCCAGCAGCTCTCCCGCGGGTGAGCAGTTCTTC.

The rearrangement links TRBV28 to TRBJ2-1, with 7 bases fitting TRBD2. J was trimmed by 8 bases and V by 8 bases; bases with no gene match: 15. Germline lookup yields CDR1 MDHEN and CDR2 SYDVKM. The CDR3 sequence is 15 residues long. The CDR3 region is CASREAGMARDEQFF. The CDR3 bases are TGTGCCAGCCGCGAAGCGGGGATGGCCCGAGATGAGCAGTTCTTC.

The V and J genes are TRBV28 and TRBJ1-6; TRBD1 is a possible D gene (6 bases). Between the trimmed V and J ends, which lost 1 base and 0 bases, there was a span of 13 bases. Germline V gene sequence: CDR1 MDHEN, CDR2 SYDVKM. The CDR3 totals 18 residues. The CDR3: CASSLFRQVSSYNSPLHF. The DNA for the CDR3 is TGTGCCAGCAGTTTATTCCGACAGGTCAGCTCCTATAATTCACCCCTCCACTTT.

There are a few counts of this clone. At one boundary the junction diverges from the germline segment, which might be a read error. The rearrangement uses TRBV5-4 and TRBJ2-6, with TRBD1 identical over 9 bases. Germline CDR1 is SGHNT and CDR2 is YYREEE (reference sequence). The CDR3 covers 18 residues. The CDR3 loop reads CASSSPGQGVSVANVLTF. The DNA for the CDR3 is TGTGCCAGCAGCTCCCCGGGACAGGGAGTCTCTGTGGCCAACGTCCTGACTTTC.

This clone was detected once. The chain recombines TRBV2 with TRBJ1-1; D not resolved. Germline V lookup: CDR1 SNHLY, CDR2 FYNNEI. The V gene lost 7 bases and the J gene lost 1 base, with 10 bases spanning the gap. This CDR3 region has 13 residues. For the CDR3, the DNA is TGTGCCAGCAATCAGATACCGAACACTGAAGCTTTCTTT. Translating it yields CASNQIPNTEAFF.

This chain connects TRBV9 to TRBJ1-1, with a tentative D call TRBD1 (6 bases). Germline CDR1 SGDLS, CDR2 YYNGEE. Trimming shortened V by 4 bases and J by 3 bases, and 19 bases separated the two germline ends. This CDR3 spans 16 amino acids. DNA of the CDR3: TGTGCCAGCAGCCCCGGCGTGCAGGGGATATACACTGAAGCTTTCTTT. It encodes CASSPGVQGIYTEAFF.

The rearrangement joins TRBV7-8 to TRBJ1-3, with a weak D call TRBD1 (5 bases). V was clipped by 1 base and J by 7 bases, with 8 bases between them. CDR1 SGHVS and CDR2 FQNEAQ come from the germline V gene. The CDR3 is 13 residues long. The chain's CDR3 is CASSLGGTNTIYF. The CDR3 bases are TGTGCCAGCAGCTTAGGTGGGACTAACACCATATATTTT.

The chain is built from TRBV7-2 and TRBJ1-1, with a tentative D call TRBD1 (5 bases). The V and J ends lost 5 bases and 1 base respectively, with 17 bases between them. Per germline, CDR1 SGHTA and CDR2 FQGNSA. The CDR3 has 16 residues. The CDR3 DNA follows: TGTGCCAGCAGCCCGAACGGGGGGTGGGGGAACACTGAAGCTTTCTTT. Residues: CASSPNGGWGNTEAFF.

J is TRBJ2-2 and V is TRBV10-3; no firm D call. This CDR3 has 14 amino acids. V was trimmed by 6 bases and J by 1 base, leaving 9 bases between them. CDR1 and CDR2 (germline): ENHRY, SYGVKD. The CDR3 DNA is TGTGCCATCAGGGTGGCGGAGAACACCGGGGAGCTGTTTTTT. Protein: CAIRVAENTGELFF.

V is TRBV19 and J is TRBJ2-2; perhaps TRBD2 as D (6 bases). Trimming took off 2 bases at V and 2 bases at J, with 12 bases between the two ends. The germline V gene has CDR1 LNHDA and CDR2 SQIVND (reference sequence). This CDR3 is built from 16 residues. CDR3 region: CASSIRGSGNTGELFF. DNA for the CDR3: TGTGCCAGTAGTATAAGGGGTAGCGGAAACACCGGGGAGCTGTTTTTT. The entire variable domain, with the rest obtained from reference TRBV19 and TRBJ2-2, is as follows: DGGITQSPKYLFRKEGQNVTLSCEQNLNHDAMYWYRQDPGQGLRLIYYSQIVNDFQKGDIAEGYSVSREKKESFPLTVTSAQKNPTAFYLCASSIRGSGNTGELFFGEGSRLTVL.

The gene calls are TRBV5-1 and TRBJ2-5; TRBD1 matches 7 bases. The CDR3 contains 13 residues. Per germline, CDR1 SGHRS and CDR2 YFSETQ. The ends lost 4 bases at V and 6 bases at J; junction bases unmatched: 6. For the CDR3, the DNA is TGCGCCAGCAGCGTGGGACAGCTTAAGACCCAGTACTTC. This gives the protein CASSVGQLKTQYF.

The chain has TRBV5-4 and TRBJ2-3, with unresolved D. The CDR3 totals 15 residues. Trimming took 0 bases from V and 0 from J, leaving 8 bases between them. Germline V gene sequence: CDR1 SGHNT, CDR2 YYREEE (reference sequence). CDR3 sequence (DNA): TGTGCCAGCAGCTTGGATGTCACTAGCACAGATACGCAGTATTTT. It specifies CASSLDVTSTDTQYF.

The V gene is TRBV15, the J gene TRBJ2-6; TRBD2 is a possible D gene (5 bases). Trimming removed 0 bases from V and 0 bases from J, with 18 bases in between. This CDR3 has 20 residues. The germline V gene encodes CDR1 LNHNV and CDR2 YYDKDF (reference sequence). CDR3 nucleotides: TGTGCCACCAGCAGAGATATAAGGCTAGCTGCCGTCTCTGGGGCCAACGTCCTGACTTTC. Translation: CATSRDIRLAAVSGANVLTF.

The CDR3 DNA sequence: TGCGCCAGCAGCCAAGATGACCCGGGACTAGCCGATTACAATGAGCAGTTCTTC. This codes for CASSQDDPGLADYNEQFF. This chain links TRBV4-1 with TRBJ2-1, with 9 bases fitting TRBD2. The CDR3 spans 18 residues. Germline assignment: CDR1 MGHRA and CDR2 YSYEKL. V lost 0 bases and J lost 4; bases outside the gene matches: 10.

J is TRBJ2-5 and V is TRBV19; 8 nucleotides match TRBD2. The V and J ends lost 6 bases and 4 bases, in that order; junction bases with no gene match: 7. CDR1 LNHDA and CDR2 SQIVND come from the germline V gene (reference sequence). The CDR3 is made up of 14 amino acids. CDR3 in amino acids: CASRLSGGGETQYF. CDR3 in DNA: TGTGCCAGTAGACTAAGCGGGGGTGGAGAGACCCAGTACTTC.

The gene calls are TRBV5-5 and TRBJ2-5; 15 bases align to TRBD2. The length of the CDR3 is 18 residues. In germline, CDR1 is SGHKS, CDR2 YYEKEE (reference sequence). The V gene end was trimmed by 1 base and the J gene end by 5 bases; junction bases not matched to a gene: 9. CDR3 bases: TGTGCCAGCAGCTTGATGAGGACTAGCGGGGGGGCCACGGAGACCCAGTACTTC. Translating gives CASSLMRTSGGATETQYF.

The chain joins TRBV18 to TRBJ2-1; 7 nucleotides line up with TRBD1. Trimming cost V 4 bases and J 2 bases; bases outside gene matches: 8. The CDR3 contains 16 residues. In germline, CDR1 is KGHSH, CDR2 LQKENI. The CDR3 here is CASSQTRQGTYNEQFF. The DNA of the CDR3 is TGTGCCAGCTCACAGACCCGACAGGGCACCTACAATGAGCAGTTCTTC.

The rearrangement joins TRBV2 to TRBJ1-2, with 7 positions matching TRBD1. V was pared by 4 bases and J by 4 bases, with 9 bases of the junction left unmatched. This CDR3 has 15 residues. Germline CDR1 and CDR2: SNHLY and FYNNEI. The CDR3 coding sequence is TGTGCCAGCAGTGGGATCAGACAGGGCCCCTATGGCTACACCTTC. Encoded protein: CASSGIRQGPYGYTF.

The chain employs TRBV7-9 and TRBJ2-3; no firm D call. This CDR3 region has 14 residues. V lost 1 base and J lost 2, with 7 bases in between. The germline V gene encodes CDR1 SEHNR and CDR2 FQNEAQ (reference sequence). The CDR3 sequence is CASSLVTITDTQYF. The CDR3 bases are TGTGCCAGCAGCTTAGTCACAATCACAGATACGCAGTATTTT. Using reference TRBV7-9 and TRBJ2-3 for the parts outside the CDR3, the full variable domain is DTGVSQNPRHKITKRGQNVTFRCDPISEHNRLYWYRQTLGQGPEFLTYFQNEAQLEKSRLLSDRFSAERPKGSFSTLEIQRTEQGDSAMYLCASSLVTITDTQYFGPGTRLTVL.

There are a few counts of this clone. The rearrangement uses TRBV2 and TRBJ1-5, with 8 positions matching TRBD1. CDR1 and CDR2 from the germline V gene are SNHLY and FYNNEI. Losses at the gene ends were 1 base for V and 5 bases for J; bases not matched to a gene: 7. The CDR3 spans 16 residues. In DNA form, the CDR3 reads TGTGCCAGCAGTGAAGTAGGGGAGACAGGGGATCAGCCCCAGCATTTT. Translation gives CASSEVGETGDQPQHF.